The 21 T cell receptor beta chains below come from one sample, sequenced in a study of T cell repertoires in cytomegalovirus infection. TCRdb re-derived calls from the reads in MiXCR, one entry per CDR3 protein. The repertoire holds around 490,000 distinct CDR3 sequences, about a quarter seen once, with less than 15% in the top ten. Sample: PBMCs. The receptors shown here come from a human donor in good health (CMV status not recorded). Some clones in this sample may be carry-over from other donors' samples.

This clonotype was picked up many times. The gene calls are TRBV6-1 and TRBJ2-7, with D perhaps TRBD1 or TRBD2 (5 bases each). V was cut by 4 bases and J by 2 bases, with 9 bases left in between. This CDR3 has 13 amino acids. Looked up from germline, CDR1 is MNHNS and CDR2 is SASEGT. CDR3 nucleotides: TGTGCCAGCAGTGGGGACGGAGCCTACGAGCAGTACGTC. As protein: CASSGDGAYEQYV.

This chain links TRBV24-1 with TRBJ1-1, with no clear D. This CDR3 contains 11 residues. Germline CDR1 reads KGHDR; CDR2 reads SFDVKD. Trimming removed 7 bases at V and 2 bases at J, with 4 bases between. The CDR3 here is CATRENTEAFF. For the CDR3, the DNA is TGTGCCACCAGAGAAAACACTGAAGCTTTCTTT.

This chain joins TRBV30 and TRBJ1-2; TRBD1 is a possible D gene (6 bases). V lost 2 bases and J 8 bases, leaving 15 bases between the germline ends. The germline CDR1 and CDR2 sequences are GTSNPN and SVGIG (reference sequence). CDR3 length equals 13 residues. This CDR3 reads CAWSTGGLGGYTF. The CDR3 nucleotides read TGTGCCTGGAGTACGGGGGGCCTGGGGGGCTACACCTTC. Drawing the rest from reference TRBV30 and TRBJ1-2, the complete variable domain is SQTIHQWPATLVQPVGSPLSLECTVEGTSNPNLYWYRQAAGRGLQLLFYSVGIGQISSEVPQNLSASRPQDRQFILSSKKLLLSDSGFYLCAWSTGGLGGYTFGSGTRLTVV.

This chain connects TRBV12-3 or TRBV12-4 to TRBJ1-5; D gene uncertain. The CDR3 extends over 17 amino acids. V was shortened by 0 bases and J by 2 bases, with 14 bases between the two germline ends. CDR3 coding DNA: TGTGCCAGCAGTTTAGCCATGATAGGCATCGGCAATCAGCCCCAGCATTTT. Protein: CASSLAMIGIGNQPQHF.

The rearrangement joins TRBV6-1 to TRBJ1-4; 8 bases line up with TRBD1. The CDR3 has 16 amino acids. Germline CDR1 is MNHNS and CDR2 is SASEGT. The ends lost 6 bases at V and 6 bases at J; junction bases unmatched: 12. The DNA of the CDR3 is TGTGCCAGCAGGGGGACAGGAGGAGGTGCCGATGAAAAACTGTTTTTT. Translating gives CASRGTGGGADEKLFF.

The chain recombines TRBV4-3 with TRBJ2-1; TRBD2 matches 7 bases. Germline V CDR1 and CDR2: LGHNA, YSLEER. V lost 0 bases and J lost 5; bases outside the gene matches: 10. The CDR3 is 17 residues long. Here the CDR3 DNA reads TGCGCCAGCAGCCAAGAGACCAGCGGGAACCACCACAATGAGCAGTTCTTC. Protein product: CASSQETSGNHHNEQFF.

This clonotype was detected once. One end of the junction fails to match germline, which may point to a read error. J is TRBJ1-1 and V is TRBV7-9; D is ambiguous. The CDR3 totals 11 residues. Germline V gene data show CDR1 as SEHNR and CDR2 as FQNEAQ (reference sequence). The CDR3 DNA reads TGTGCCACAGCCGACCGAACTGAAGCTTCCTTT. It translates to CATADRTEASF.

The genes are TRBV15 and TRBJ2-1; tentative D call: TRBD2 (6 bases). Germline CDR1 LNHNV, CDR2 YYDKDF (reference sequence). The CDR3 is 15 residues long. Trimming stripped 3 bases from V and 9 bases from J, with 18 bases between. DNA for the CDR3: TGTGCCACCAGCAGGGAACCGCGCGTGGGGGGTGAGCAGTTCTTC. It yields the protein CATSREPRVGGEQFF.

The V and J genes are TRBV2 and TRBJ1-5; perhaps TRBD1 as D (5 bases). The V and J ends lost 1 base and 1 base respectively, with 11 bases between them. Germline V gives CDR1 SNHLY, CDR2 FYNNEI. The CDR3 is 16 amino acids. The CDR3, as DNA: TGTGCCAGCAGTGAAGTAATAAGGGACAGCAATCAGCCCCAGCATTTT. This encodes CASSEVIRDSNQPQHF.

The sample holds many counts of this clonotype. The V gene is TRBV28, the J gene TRBJ2-5; D ambiguous. V was shortened by 10 bases and J by 2 bases, with 17 bases between the two germline ends. Germline CDR1 reads MDHEN; CDR2 reads SYDVKM. The CDR3 length is 14 residues. CDR3 loop: CATVPAADQETQYF. The CDR3, as DNA: TGTGCCACCGTCCCGGCGGCGGATCAAGAGACCCAGTACTTC.

V is TRBV5-5 and J is TRBJ2-3, with 9 bases identical to TRBD2. The V gene end was trimmed by 0 bases and the J gene end by 3 bases; junction bases not matched to a gene: 8. Per germline, CDR1 SGHKS and CDR2 YYEKEE (reference sequence). This CDR3 spans 17 amino acids. The CDR3 is CASSLELAGLETDTQYF. As DNA, the CDR3 is TGTGCCAGCAGCTTGGAGCTAGCGGGGCTGGAAACAGATACGCAGTATTTT. Variable domain in full (rest from reference TRBV5-5 and TRBJ2-3): DAGVTQSPTHLIKTRGQQVTLRCSPISGHKSVSWYQQVLGQGPQFIFQYYEKEERGRGNFPDRFSARQFPNYSSELNVNALLLGDSALYLCASSLELAGLETDTQYFGPGTRLTVL.

This clonotype was seen at least ten times. CDR3 bases: TGTGCCAGCAGCACTGTAGCGGGTGGGACCGGGGAGCTGTTTTTT. Translating it yields CASSTVAGGTGELFF. This chain uses TRBV7-3 with TRBJ2-2; TRBD2 matches at 7 bases. The CDR3 length is 15 residues. The germline CDR1 and CDR2 sequences are SGHTA and FQGTGA. J lost 5 bases, V lost 5 bases, and 8 bases had no gene match.

This chain joins TRBV29-1 and TRBJ1-2; 7 nucleotides line up with TRBD1. Germline-derived CDR1 and CDR2 are SQVTM and ANQGSEA. The CDR3 runs 12 residues. With 8 bases clipped from V and 1 base from J, the junction kept 4 bases outside the gene matches. Here the CDR3 DNA reads TGCAGCTCGAGGGGGCTTAACTATGGCTACACCTTC. This gives the protein CSSRGLNYGYTF.

J is TRBJ2-7 and V is TRBV9; 8 nucleotides align to TRBD1. The CDR3 spans 15 residues. With V trimmed by 4 bases and J by 5 bases, 11 bases remained unmatched. Looked up from germline, CDR1 is SGDLS and CDR2 is YYNGEE. CDR3 coding DNA: TGTGCCAGCAGCCAGGGGACAGGTGTGATGGACGAGCAGTACGTC. The encoded protein is CASSQGTGVMDEQYV.

The chain couples TRBV5-6 to TRBJ2-3; 11 bases are shared with TRBD2. CDR3 size: 15 residues. Germline values: CDR1 SGHDT, CDR2 YYEEEE. V gave up 7 bases and J gave up 1 base; unmatched junction bases: 5. The CDR3 DNA sequence: TGTGCCAGCTTCGGGACTAGCGGCCGCACAGATACGCAGTATTTT. Translation: CASFGTSGRTDTQYF. The whole variable domain, filled in from reference TRBV5-6 and TRBJ2-3, reads DAGVTQSPTHLIKTRGQQVTLRCSPKSGHDTVSWYQQALGQGPQFIFQYYEEEERQRGNFPDRFSGHQFPNYSSELNVNALLLGDSALYLCASFGTSGRTDTQYFGPGTRLTVL.

The chain carries TRBV2 and TRBJ2-5, with 7 bases aligning to TRBD1. Germline V gene data show CDR1 as SNHLY and CDR2 as FYNNEI. This CDR3 region has 13 residues. Unmatched junction bases numbered 5, after V lost 10 bases and J lost 0 bases. As DNA, the CDR3 is TGTGCCATGGGAGACAGGGACCAAGAGACCCAGTACTTC. This codes for CAMGDRDQETQYF.

At least ten counts were recorded for this clonotype. The rearrangement joins TRBV12-3 or TRBV12-4 to TRBJ2-5; TRBD2 agrees at 7 bases. The CDR3 consists of 14 residues. The junction had 7 bases not matched to a gene; V was cut back by 4 bases and J by 5 bases. For the CDR3, the DNA is TGTGCCAGCAGTTGGGGGAGGGGTAGGGAGACCCAGTACTTC. It yields the protein CASSWGRGRETQYF.

The chain is built from TRBV7-9 and TRBJ2-3; D perhaps matches TRBD1 (5 bases). CDR1 and CDR2 from the germline V gene are SEHNR and FQNEAQ (reference sequence). This CDR3 is 15 amino acids long. V was clipped by 6 bases and J by 0 bases, with 13 bases between them. Written as DNA, the CDR3 is TGTGCCAGCAGACCGACAGCCAGAAGCACAGATACGCAGTATTTT. It yields the protein CASRPTARSTDTQYF.

The chain uses TRBV11-2 and TRBJ1-1; D remains ambiguous. Trimming took off 0 bases at V and 4 bases at J, with 9 bases between the two ends. Germline CDR1 reads SGHAT; CDR2 reads FQNNGV. This CDR3 is 14 amino acids long. The chain's CDR3 is CASSLDGRSTEAFF. CDR3 DNA sequence: TGTGCCAGCAGCTTAGATGGTAGGTCCACTGAAGCTTTCTTT.

In this sample, this clonotype turned up a few times. The chain couples TRBV12-3 or TRBV12-4 to TRBJ2-6; D not resolved. The CDR3 spans 15 residues. Trimming cost V 6 bases and J 0 bases, with 9 bases left between them. The CDR3 sequence: CASRPTFSGANVLTF. CDR3 coding DNA: TGTGCCAGCAGGCCGACATTCTCTGGGGCCAACGTCCTGACTTTC.

This clonotype appeared many times. The rearrangement uses TRBV7-8 and TRBJ2-7; no definite D call. The germline V gene has CDR1 SGHVS and CDR2 FQNEAQ. The CDR3 runs to 16 residues. Trimming cost V 5 bases and J 3 bases, with 20 bases left between them. The CDR3 reads CASSQHRVGGFYEQYF. CDR3 in DNA: TGTGCCAGCAGCCAACACCGAGTGGGCGGCTTCTACGAGCAGTACTTC.